Listed below are T cell receptor beta chains from one sample, sequenced in a study of OX40 agonist ivuxolimab in advanced cancers. Profiled with immunoSEQ multiplex PCR; TCRdb holds only in-frame clones, not every one. The sample has some 16,000 clones; approximately 77% are singletons. This specimen was CD4+ or CD8+ T cells sorted from blood, taken in a trial of the OX40 agonist ivuxolimab. Receptors originate from an adult with an advanced solid tumor such as melanoma, head and neck, liver or kidney cancer. Each CDR3 is given with its conserved first and last residue. The D gene is left open where the match is weak. Clone size appears in some rows only: once, few, many, or a class for an expanded clone.

>TRBJ2-5|.|.|TRBV13
TGTGCCAGCAGCTTCGCAGAGACCCAGTACTTC
CASSFAETQYF
>TRBJ2-1|.|.|TRBV4-1
TGCGCCAGCAGCACGGGGCTCCGGGGAAATGAGCAGTTCTTC
CASSTGLRGNEQFF
>TRBJ1-1|.|TRBD1|TRBV9
TGTGCCAGCAGCGTAGGCCCAGGGGGCGCAACTGAAGCTTTCTTT
CASSVGPGGATEAFF
>TRBJ2-2|few|.|TRBV5-6
TGTGCCAGCAGCTTGGGGGACATATCGAACACCGGGGAGCTGTTTTTT
CASSLGDISNTGELFF
>TRBJ1-1|.|TRBD1|TRBV19
TGTGCCAGTAGTCTCTCCGGGACAGGGCTTAACACTGAAGCTTTCTTT
CASSLSGTGLNTEAFF
>TRBJ2-7|.|.|TRBV5-6
TGTGCCAGCAGAACTGGACACGACTACGAGCAGTACTTC
CASRTGHDYEQYF
>TRBJ1-2|.|.|TRBV7-8
TGTGCCAGCAGCCCCAGCGGTGGAGATAGGGGCCTTAACTATGGCTACACCTTC
CASSPSGGDRGLNYGYTF
>TRBJ1-2|once|.|TRBV5-4
TGTGCCAGCAGCTTGGGCAGGATAGACACTTATGGCTACACCTTC
CASSLGRIDTYGYTF
>TRBJ1-1|.|.|TRBV7-6
TGTGCCAGCAGCTTAGGGAGCAGGGGAGGAATGAACACTGAAGCTTTCTTT
CASSLGSRGGMNTEAFF
>TRBJ1-2|.|.|TRBV6-6
TGTGCCAGCAGTTACTCTTCCGGGACCGACTATGGCTACACCTTC
CASSYSSGTDYGYTF
>TRBJ1-4|.|TRBD1|TRBV4-2
TGTGCCAGCAGCCAACTGCCGGGACAGGGGCCCCTAAATGAAAAACTGTTTTTT
CASSQLPGQGPLNEKLFF
>TRBJ2-7|.|TRBD1|TRBV5-1
TGCGCCAGCAGCGAGGACAGGGCCTTCTACGAGCAGTACTTC
CASSEDRAFYEQYF
>TRBJ2-1|.|TRBD2|TRBV5-1
TGCGCCAGCAGCTTGGTATATAGCGGGGGGTACAATGAGCAGTTCTTC
CASSLVYSGGYNEQFF
>TRBJ2-2|.|.|TRBV6-9
TGTGCCAGCACCTCCCGTCCGAACACCGGGGAGCTGTTTTTT
CASTSRPNTGELFF